This record covers a single TCR beta chain. The data were taken from a study of blood T cell repertoires in COVID-19. Across the whole study: Donors in the United States, Italy and Spain gave samples during acute or convalescent COVID-19. The analysed material was cDNA or gDNA that came from T cells, B-cell-depleted T cells, or PBMCs.

CDR1 MNHNS and CDR2 SASEGT come from the germline V gene. Deletions cut 4 bases from V and 1 base from J, with 14 bases between. The CDR3 is made up of 17 amino acids. TCRdb's copy holds only in-frame clones and misses some; the assay was immunoSEQ multiplex PCR. The table records a few hundred thousand clones, roughly 89% of them present only once. The TCR was taken from a middle-aged man with acute or convalescent COVID-19. The sample comprised peripheral blood. The V and J genes are TRBV6-1 and TRBJ2-6; possibly TRBD1 for D (5 bases). CDR3 sequence reads: CASSVGATYSGANVLTF. The CDR3 DNA is TGTGCCAGCAGTGTAGGGGCGACTTATTCTGGGGCCAACGTCCTGACTTTC.